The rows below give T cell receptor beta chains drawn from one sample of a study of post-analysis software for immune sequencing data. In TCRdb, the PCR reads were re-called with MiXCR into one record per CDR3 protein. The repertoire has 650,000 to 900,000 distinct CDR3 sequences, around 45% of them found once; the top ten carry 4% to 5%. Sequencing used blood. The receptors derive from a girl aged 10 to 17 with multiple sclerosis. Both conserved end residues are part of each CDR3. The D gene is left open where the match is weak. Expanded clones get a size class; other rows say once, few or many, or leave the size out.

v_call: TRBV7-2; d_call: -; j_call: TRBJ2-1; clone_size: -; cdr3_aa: CASSFIWNEQFF; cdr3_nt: TGTGCCAGCAGCTTTATATGGAATGAGCAGTTCTTC
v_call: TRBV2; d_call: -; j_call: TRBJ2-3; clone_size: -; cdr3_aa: CASSERPDTQYF; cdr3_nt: TGTGCCAGCAGTGAACGGCCAGATACGCAGTATTTT
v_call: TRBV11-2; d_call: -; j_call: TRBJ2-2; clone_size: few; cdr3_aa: CASTGQLFSTGELFF; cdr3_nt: TGTGCCAGCACCGGACAGTTGTTTAGCACCGGGGAGCTGTTTTTT
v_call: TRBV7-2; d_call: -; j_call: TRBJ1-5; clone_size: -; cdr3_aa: CASRFPNQPQHF; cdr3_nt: TGTGCCAGCAGGTTCCCGAATCAGCCCCAGCATTTT
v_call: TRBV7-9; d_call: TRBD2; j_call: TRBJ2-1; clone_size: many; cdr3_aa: CASSLAGAYNEQFF; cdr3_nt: TGTGCCAGCAGTTTAGCGGGAGCCTACAATGAGCAGTTCTTC
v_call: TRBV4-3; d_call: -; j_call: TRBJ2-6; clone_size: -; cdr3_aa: CASSPHTSSSGANVRTF; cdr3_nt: TGCGCCAGCAGCCCTCACACGAGCTCCTCTGGGGCCAACGTCCGGACTTTC
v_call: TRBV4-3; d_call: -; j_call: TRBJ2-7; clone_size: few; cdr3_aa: CASSQDRQYSSYEQYF; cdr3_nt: TGCGCCAGCAGCCAAGATCGACAGTATAGCTCCTACGAGCAGTACTTC
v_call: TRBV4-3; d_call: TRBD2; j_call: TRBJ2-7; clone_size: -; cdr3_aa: CASSQGLGGDEQYF; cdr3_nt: TGCGCCAGCAGCCAGGGGCTGGGAGGGGACGAGCAGTACTTC
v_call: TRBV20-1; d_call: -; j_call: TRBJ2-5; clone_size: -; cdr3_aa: CSASGSNQETQYF; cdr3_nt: TGCAGTGCTAGTGGGTCGAACCAAGAGACCCAGTACTTC
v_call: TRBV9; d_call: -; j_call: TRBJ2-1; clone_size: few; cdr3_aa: CATEPAEPPYNEQFF; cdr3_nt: TGTGCCACTGAACCAGCGGAACCTCCCTACAATGAGCAGTTCTTC
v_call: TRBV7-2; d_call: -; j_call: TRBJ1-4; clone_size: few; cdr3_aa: CASSPGGSGTNEKLFF; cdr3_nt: TGTGCCAGCAGCCCTGGAGGGTCAGGAACTAATGAAAAACTGTTTTTT
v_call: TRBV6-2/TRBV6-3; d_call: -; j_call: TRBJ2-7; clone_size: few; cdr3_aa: CASSLTGFINEQYF; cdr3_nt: TGTGCCAGCAGTCTTACAGGGTTCATAAACGAGCAGTACTTC
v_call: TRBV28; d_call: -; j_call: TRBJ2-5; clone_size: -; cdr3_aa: CASSLSTPQETQYF; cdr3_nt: TGTGCCAGCAGTTTATCGACCCCCCAAGAGACCCAGTACTTC
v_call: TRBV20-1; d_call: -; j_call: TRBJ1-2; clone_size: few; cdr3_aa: CSASTANYGYTF; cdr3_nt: TGCAGTGCTTCGACAGCTAACTATGGCTACACCTTC
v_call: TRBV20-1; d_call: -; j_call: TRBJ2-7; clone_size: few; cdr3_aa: CSARDGIEQYF; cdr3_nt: TGCAGTGCTAGAGATGGGATCGAGCAGTACTTC
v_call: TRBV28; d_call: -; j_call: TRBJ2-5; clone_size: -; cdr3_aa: CASSPPGTIVQTQYF; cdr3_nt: TGTGCCAGCAGTCCCCCCGGGACGATAGTACAGACCCAGTACTTC
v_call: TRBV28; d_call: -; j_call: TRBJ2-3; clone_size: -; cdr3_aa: CASSVGGALTDTQYF; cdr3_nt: TGTGCCAGCTCGGTAGGGGGGGCGCTAACAGATACGCAGTATTTT
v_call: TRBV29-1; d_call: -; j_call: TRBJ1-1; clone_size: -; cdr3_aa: CSVVVTGMNTEAFF; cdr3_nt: TGCAGCGTTGTTGTAACGGGCATGAACACTGAAGCTTTCTTT
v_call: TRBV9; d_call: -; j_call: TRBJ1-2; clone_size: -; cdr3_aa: CASSEGPGQNYGYTF; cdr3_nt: TGTGCCAGCAGCGAGGGCCCAGGGCAGAACTATGGCTACACCTTC
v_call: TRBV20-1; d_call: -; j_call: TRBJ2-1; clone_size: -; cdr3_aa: CSARDPTGDNEQFF; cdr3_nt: TGCAGTGCTAGAGATCCCACTGGAGACAATGAGCAGTTCTTC
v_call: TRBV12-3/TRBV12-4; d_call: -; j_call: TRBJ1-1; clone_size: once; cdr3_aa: CASSFDTGSEAFF; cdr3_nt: TGTGCCAGCAGTTTCGACACGGGTAGTGAAGCTTTCTTT
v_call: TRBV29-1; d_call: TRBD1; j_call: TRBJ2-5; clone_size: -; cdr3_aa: CSVEDRGQGVPGETQYF; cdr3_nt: TGCAGCGTTGAAGATCGTGGACAGGGGGTCCCTGGGGAGACCCAGTACTTC
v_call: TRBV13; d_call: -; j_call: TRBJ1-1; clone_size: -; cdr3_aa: CASSLRVGPGTEAFF; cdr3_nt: TGTGCCAGCAGCTTACGTGTAGGGCCGGGAACTGAAGCTTTCTTT
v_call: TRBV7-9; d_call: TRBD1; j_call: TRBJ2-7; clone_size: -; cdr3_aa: CASSLAQGAINEQYF; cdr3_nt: TGTGCCAGCAGCTTAGCGCAGGGGGCTATCAACGAGCAGTACTTC
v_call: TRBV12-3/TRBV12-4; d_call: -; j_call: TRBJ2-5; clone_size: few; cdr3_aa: CASSPTRVGETQYF; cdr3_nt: TGTGCCAGCAGTCCTACTAGGGTTGGGGAGACCCAGTACTTC
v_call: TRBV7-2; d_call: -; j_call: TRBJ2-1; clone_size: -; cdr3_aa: CASSSSSGKAEQFF; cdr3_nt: TGTGCCAGCAGCTCATCAAGTGGTAAGGCTGAGCAGTTCTTC
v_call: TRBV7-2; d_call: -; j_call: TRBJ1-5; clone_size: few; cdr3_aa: CASSLVGGKPQHF; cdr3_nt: TGTGCCAGCAGCTTAGTCGGCGGTAAGCCCCAGCATTTT
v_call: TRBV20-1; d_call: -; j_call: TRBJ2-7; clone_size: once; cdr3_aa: CSATAGPRPGWTYEQYF; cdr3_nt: TGCAGTGCTACCGCGGGCCCGCGACCGGGGTGGACCTACGAGCAGTACTTC
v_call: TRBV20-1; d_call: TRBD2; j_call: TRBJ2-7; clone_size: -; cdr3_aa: CSARSGTSGDSSYNEQYF; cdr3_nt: TGCAGTGCTAGATCCGGGACTAGCGGGGATAGCTCCTACAATGAGCAGTACTTC
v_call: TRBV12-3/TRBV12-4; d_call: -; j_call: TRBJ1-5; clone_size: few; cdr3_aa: CASSGGGSANQPQHF; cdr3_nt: TGTGCCAGCAGTGGGGGGGGGAGCGCTAATCAGCCCCAGCATTTT
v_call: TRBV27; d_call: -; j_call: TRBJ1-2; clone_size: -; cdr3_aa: CASSLFSLDSGGNYGYTF; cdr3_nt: TGTGCCAGCAGTTTATTTTCACTCGACAGCGGCGGGAACTATGGCTACACCTTC
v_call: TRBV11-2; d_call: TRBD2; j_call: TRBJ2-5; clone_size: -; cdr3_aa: CASNLSIAGGLETQYF; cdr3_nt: TGTGCCAGCAACTTATCGATAGCGGGAGGGCTTGAGACCCAGTACTTC
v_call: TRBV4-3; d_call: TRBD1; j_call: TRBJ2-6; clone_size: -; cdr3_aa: CASSPTGRGRTYSGANVLTF; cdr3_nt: TGCGCCAGCAGCCCAACGGGCAGGGGGCGCACGTATTCTGGGGCCAACGTCCTGACTTTC
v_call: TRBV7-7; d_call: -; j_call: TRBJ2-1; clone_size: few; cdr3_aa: CASSVTSLGEQFF; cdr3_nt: TGTGCTAGCAGCGTAACTAGCTTGGGTGAGCAGTTCTTC
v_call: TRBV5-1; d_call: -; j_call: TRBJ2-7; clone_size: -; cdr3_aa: CASSLEYGSSYEQYF; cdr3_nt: TGCGCCAGCAGCTTGGAGTACGGGAGTTCATACGAGCAGTACTTC
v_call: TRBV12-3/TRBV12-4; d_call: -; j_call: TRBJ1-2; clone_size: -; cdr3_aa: CASSFDSTNYGHTF; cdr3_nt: TGTGCCAGCAGTTTTGACAGCACCAACTATGGCCACACCTTC
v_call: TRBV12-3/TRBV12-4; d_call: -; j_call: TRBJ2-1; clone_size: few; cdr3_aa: CASRLPGGAGNEQFF; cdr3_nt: TGTGCCAGCAGATTACCAGGGGGGGCAGGTAATGAGCAGTTCTTC
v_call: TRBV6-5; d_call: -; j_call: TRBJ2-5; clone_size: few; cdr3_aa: CASSYFGGLQETQYF; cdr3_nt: TGTGCCAGCAGTTACTTTGGAGGACTCCAAGAGACCCAGTACTTC
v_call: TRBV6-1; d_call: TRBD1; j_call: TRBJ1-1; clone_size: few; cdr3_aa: CASSPDRDRGRAFF; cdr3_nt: TGTGCCAGCAGCCCTGACCGGGACAGGGGTCGAGCTTTCTTT
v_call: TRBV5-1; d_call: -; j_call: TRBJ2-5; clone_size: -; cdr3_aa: CASSFPYQETQYF; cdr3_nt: TGCGCCAGCAGCTTCCCGTACCAAGAGACCCAGTACTTC
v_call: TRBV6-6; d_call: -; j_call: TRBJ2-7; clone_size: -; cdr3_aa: CASRPLGTLLHNEQYF; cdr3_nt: TGTGCCAGCAGGCCACTCGGGACTCTACTTCACAATGAGCAGTACTTC
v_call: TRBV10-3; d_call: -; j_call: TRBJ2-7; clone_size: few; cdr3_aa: CAISEFGGDYEQYF; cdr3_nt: TGTGCCATCAGTGAGTTTGGCGGAGATTACGAGCAGTACTTC
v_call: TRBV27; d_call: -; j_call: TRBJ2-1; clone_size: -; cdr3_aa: CASNQGLLFEQFF; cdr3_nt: TGTGCCAGCAACCAGGGTCTACTTTTTGAGCAGTTCTTC
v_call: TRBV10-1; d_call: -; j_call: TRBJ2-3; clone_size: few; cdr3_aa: CASSDPLGGTDTQYF; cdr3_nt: TGCGCCAGCAGTGACCCCCTCGGGGGCACAGATACGCAGTATTTT
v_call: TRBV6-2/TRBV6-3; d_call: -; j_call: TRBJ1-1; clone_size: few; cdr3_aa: CASSYIGRGTEAFF; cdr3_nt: TGTGCCAGCAGTTACATTGGCAGGGGCACTGAAGCTTTCTTT
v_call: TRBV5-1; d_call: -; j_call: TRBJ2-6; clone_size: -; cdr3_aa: CASSLPRGSGANVLTF; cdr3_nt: TGCGCCAGCAGCTTGCCTCGGGGTTCCGGGGCCAACGTTCTGACTTTC
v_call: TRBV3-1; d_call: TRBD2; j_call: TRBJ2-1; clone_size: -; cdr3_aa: CASSHGRGTSGREQFF; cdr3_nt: TGTGCCAGCAGCCATGGGAGAGGGACTAGCGGGCGAGAGCAGTTCTTC
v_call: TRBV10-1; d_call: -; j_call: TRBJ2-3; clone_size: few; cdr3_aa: CASSESGTDTQYF; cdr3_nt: TGTGCCAGCAGTGAGAGTGGCACAGATACGCAGTATTTT
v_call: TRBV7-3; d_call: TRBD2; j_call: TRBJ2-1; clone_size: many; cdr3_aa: CASSTIAGSYNEQFF; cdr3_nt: TGTGCCAGCAGCACTATAGCGGGCTCCTACAATGAGCAGTTCTTC
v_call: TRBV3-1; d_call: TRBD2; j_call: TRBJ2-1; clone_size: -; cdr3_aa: CASSHQLAGNNEQFF; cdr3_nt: TGTGCCAGCAGCCACCAACTAGCGGGAAACAATGAGCAGTTCTTC
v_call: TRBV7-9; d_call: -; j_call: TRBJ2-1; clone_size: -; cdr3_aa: CASSGQRTAGNEQFF; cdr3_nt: TGTGCCAGCAGCGGACAGAGGACAGCGGGAAATGAGCAGTTCTTC
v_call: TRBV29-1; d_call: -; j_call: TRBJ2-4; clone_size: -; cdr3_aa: CSVGDVLEQYF; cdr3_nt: TGCAGCGTGGGTGACGTTCTGGAGCAGTACTTC
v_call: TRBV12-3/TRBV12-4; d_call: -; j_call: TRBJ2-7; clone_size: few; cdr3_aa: CASTSARSPYEQYF; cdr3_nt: TGTGCCAGCACCTCAGCGCGGTCCCCCTACGAGCAGTACTTC
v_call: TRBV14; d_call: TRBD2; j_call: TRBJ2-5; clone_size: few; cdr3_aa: CASSHLAGSQRETQYF; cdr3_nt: TGTGCCAGCAGCCACCTAGCGGGCTCCCAAAGGGAGACCCAGTACTTC